The 7 T cell receptor beta chains below come from one sample, sequenced in a study of cytomegalovirus exposure and HLA in healthy donors. Researchers ran the PCR with 60 Vbeta and 13 Jbeta primers. The method was immunoSEQ multiplex PCR; TCRdb's version includes in-frame clones alone and lacks a portion of them. The top ten hold roughly 10% of the sample, which has over 150,000 clones, roughly four fifths seen once. Specimen: PBMCs. All receptors come from a man between 45 and 60 years old in good health and CMV-seropositive.

This clone was observed a single time. V gene TRBV28 combines with J gene TRBJ1-2; TRBD1 agrees at 9 bases. Trimming removed 8 bases from V and 7 bases from J; junction bases left unmatched: 11. CDR3 length: 14 residues. Per germline, CDR1 MDHEN and CDR2 SYDVKM. CDR3 loop: CASAVPGQGAGYTF. CDR3 coding DNA: TGTGCCAGCGCCGTCCCGGGACAGGGAGCTGGCTACACCTTC.

The DNA for the CDR3 is TGTGCCAGCAGCTTAGGGACAGCCAACACTGAAGCTTTCTTT. Translated: CASSLGTANTEAFF. The chain is built from TRBV7-2 and TRBJ1-1; possibly TRBD1 for D (6 bases). The CDR3 sequence is 14 residues long. Trimming took 1 base from V and 2 from J, leaving 8 bases between them. The germline CDR1 and CDR2 sequences are SGHTA and FQGNSA.

The gene calls are TRBV7-6 and TRBJ1-1; TRBD1 matches at 7 bases. Unmatched junction bases numbered 9, after V lost 1 base and J lost 7 bases. The CDR3 runs to 15 residues. Looked up from germline, CDR1 is SGHVS and CDR2 is FNYEAQ. This CDR3 reads CASSLEQIGTVEAFF. CDR3 coding DNA: TGTGCCAGCAGCTTAGAACAAATCGGGACAGTTGAAGCTTTCTTT.

This chain connects TRBV7-3 to TRBJ2-1; 7 bases agree with TRBD1. The CDR3 totals 16 residues. Germline-derived CDR1 and CDR2 are SGHTA and FQGTGA. With V trimmed by 5 bases and J by 6 bases, 13 bases remained unmatched. CDR3 bases: TGTGCCAGCAGCCCAAGAGGGACAGAGTGGGGCAATGAGCAGTTCTTC. It specifies CASSPRGTEWGNEQFF.

This clone was recorded once. The gene calls are TRBV7-3 and TRBJ2-2; TRBD1 agrees at 7 bases. Trimming took 6 bases from V and 6 from J; bases not matched to a gene: 4. The length of the CDR3 is 13 residues. Germline CDR1 reads SGHTA; CDR2 reads FQGTGA. In DNA form, the CDR3 reads TGTGCCAGCAGAACAGGGGCCCCCGGGGAGCTGTTTTTT. It translates to CASRTGAPGELFF.

The chain has TRBV9 and TRBJ1-1; 7 nucleotides line up with TRBD1. The CDR3 sequence is 13 residues long. Germline-derived CDR1 and CDR2 are SGDLS and YYNGEE. J lost 5 bases, V lost 2 bases, and 3 bases had no gene match. The CDR3 is CASSVTGVTEAFF. Here the CDR3 DNA reads TGTGCCAGCAGCGTCACAGGGGTTACTGAAGCTTTCTTT.

This clone was picked up one time. This chain connects TRBV2 to TRBJ1-1, with a weak D call TRBD1 (6 bases). Germline V gene lookup returns CDR1 SNHLY and CDR2 FYNNEI. The CDR3 spans 14 residues. Trimming removed 9 bases from V and 3 bases from J, with 17 bases in between. CDR3: CASGMGGQDTEAFF. The CDR3 DNA reads TGTGCCAGTGGTATGGGGGGGCAAGACACTGAAGCTTTCTTT. Combining the CDR3 with reference TRBV2 and TRBJ1-1 gives the whole variable domain EPEVTQTPSHQVTQMGQEVILRCVPISNHLYFYWYRQILGQKVEFLVSFYNNEISEKSEIFDDQFSVERPDGSNFTLKIRSTKLEDSAMYFCASGMGGQDTEAFFGQGTRLTVV.